This T cell receptor (beta chain) was obtained from a study of cytomegalovirus exposure and HLA in healthy donors. PCR involved 60 Vbeta and 13 Jbeta primers. Sequenced by immunoSEQ multiplex PCR; TCRdb stores in-frame clones only, minus some. The sample consists of over 150,000 clones, nearly 80% of them appearing once. CDR1 SGDLS and CDR2 YYNGEE come from the germline V gene. The CDR3 runs 18 residues. Germline trimming cut 0 bases from V and 1 base from J; bases unmatched to any gene: 5. The chain employs TRBV9 and TRBJ1-6; TRBD1 matches 9 bases. This sequence originates from a man aged 18 to 35 in good health and CMV-seropositive. Sequencing was done on a sample of PBMCs. For the CDR3, the DNA is TGTGCCAGCAGCGTAGGGGACAGGGAATGGTCCTATAATTCACCCCTCCACTTT. Its translation: CASSVGDREWSYNSPLHF.